The rows below give T cell receptor beta chains drawn from one sample of a study of human T cells and chemical hapten exposure. TCRdb fed the RACE reads into MiXCR, producing one record per CDR3 protein. This sample has 87,000 or so distinct CDR3 sequences; around 9.6% occur once, and the top ten carry approximately 3.9%. This material consisted of whole blood, taken in connection with sensitization to the hapten diphenylcyclopropenone (DPC). All receptors derive from a woman in her thirties or forties with alopecia areata. Some clones in this sample may be carry-over from other donors' samples. The CDR3 runs from the conserved cysteine through the conserved F or W. A D gene is named only where the DNA matches it firmly. Clone sizes are given selectively: once, few, many, or a class where the clone is expanded.

j_call d_call clone_size v_call cdr3_aa cdr3_nt
TRBJ1-2 . many TRBV11-2 CASSLDGYGYTF TGTGCCAGCAGCTTAGATGGCTATGGCTACACCTTC
TRBJ1-1 TRBD1 many TRBV12-3/TRBV12-4 CASSSDRENTEAFF TGTGCCAGCAGCTCGGACAGGGAGAACACTGAAGCTTTCTTT
TRBJ2-6 . few TRBV24-1 CATSDSTTTSGANVLTF TGTGCCACCAGTGATTCAACCACGACCTCTGGGGCCAACGTCCTGACTTTC
TRBJ1-2 . few TRBV20-1 CSAGKIDRNYGYTF TGCAGTGCTGGGAAGATCGACAGGAACTATGGCTACACCTTC
TRBJ2-7 TRBD2 . TRBV25-1 CASSRPGGGEQYF TGTGCCAGCAGTCGACCCGGCGGGGGCGAGCAGTACTTC
TRBJ1-1 . few TRBV5-1 CASSFKGPGEAFF TGCGCCAGCAGCTTCAAGGGGCCTGGAGAGGCTTTCTTT
TRBJ1-4 . . TRBV29-1 CSVTPMTGGNEKLFF TGCAGCGTAACACCGATGACAGGAGGGAATGAAAAACTGTTTTTT
TRBJ1-6 . few TRBV27 CVSSLGPSSSYNSPLHF TGTGTCAGCAGTTTAGGGCCATCGAGCTCCTATAATTCACCCCTCCACTTT
TRBJ2-2 TRBD2 . TRBV7-2 CASSGRLAGPGGELFF TGTGCCAGCAGCGGAAGGCTAGCGGGACCCGGCGGGGAGCTGTTTTTT
TRBJ2-2 TRBD2 many TRBV6-5 CASSYSSASGAISTGELFF TGTGCCAGCAGTTACTCGTCCGCAAGCGGGGCAATCTCCACCGGGGAGCTGTTTTTT
TRBJ2-5 TRBD2 few TRBV20-1 CSASPTLAGVQETQYF TGCAGTGCTAGCCCTACCTTAGCGGGAGTCCAAGAGACCCAGTACTTC
TRBJ2-5 TRBD2 few TRBV7-2 CASSLRIIGTSIGETQYF TGTGCCAGCAGCTTAAGGATAATCGGGACTAGCATCGGAGAGACCCAGTACTTC
TRBJ2-6 . few TRBV20-1 CSAPLAGANVLTF TGCAGTGCTCCACTGGCTGGGGCCAACGTCCTGACTTTC
TRBJ2-2 TRBD2 . TRBV6-5 CASRSGRGNTGELFF TGTGCCAGCAGGTCTGGGAGGGGCAACACCGGGGAGCTGTTTTTT
TRBJ2-7 TRBD2 . TRBV7-6 CASSLASGGNEQYF TGTGCCAGCAGCTTAGCTAGCGGGGGGAACGAGCAGTACTTC
TRBJ1-1 . few TRBV19 CASTNLGREGYTEAFF TGTGCCAGTACGAACCTTGGCAGGGAGGGTTACACTGAAGCTTTCTTT
TRBJ2-2 . . TRBV20-1 CSAYHTGELFF TGCAGTGCTTACCACACCGGGGAGCTGTTTTTT
TRBJ2-1 . many TRBV7-9 CASSPRPSGEQFF TGTGCCAGCAGCCCGAGACCGTCAGGTGAGCAGTTCTTC
TRBJ2-7 . . TRBV5-1 CASSSYTTYEQYF TGCGCCAGCAGCTCTTATACGACGTACGAGCAGTACTTC
TRBJ2-1 . few TRBV20-1 CSASVARIVNEQFF TGCAGTGCTAGTGTTGCCAGAATAGTGAATGAGCAGTTCTTC